This T cell receptor beta chain is drawn from a study of blood T cell repertoires in COVID-19. Source study methods: Amplification of reference gene primers was used by the study to estimate nucleated cell counts. Profiled with immunoSEQ multiplex PCR; TCRdb holds only in-frame clones, not every one. The DNA was the basis for D and trimming; V, J and clone size are from that table. The sample has 200,000 to 300,000 clones; about 90% are singletons. CDR1 is LNHDA, CDR2 SQIVND, per germline (reference sequence). This CDR3 comprises 14 residues. V dropped 3 bases and J dropped 2; count of bases not matched to a gene: 3.

The chain carries TRBV19 and TRBJ2-5, with 7 bases identical to TRBD1. Sample: peripheral blood. This clonotype was obtained from a man between 60 and 75 years old who had recovered from COVID-19. CDR3 bases: TGTGCCAGTAGTATTCTGGGACAGCAAGAGACCCAGTACTTC. Translation: CASSILGQQETQYF. Using reference TRBV19 and TRBJ2-5 for the parts outside the CDR3, the full variable domain is DGGITQSPKYLFRKEGQNVTLSCEQNLNHDAMYWYRQDPGQGLRLIYYSQIVNDFQKGDIAEGYSVSREKKESFPLTVTSAQKNPTAFYLCASSILGQQETQYFGPGTRLLVL.